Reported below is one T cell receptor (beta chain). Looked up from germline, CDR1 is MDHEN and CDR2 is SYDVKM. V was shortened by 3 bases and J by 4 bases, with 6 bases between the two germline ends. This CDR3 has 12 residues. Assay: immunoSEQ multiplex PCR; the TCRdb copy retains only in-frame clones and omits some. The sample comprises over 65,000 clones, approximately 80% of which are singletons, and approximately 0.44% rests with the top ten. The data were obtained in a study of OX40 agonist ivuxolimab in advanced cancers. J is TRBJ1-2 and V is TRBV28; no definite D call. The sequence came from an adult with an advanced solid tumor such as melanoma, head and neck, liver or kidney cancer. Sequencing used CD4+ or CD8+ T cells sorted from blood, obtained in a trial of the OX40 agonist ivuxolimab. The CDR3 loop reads CASSLGLYGYTF. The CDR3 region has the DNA TGTGCCAGCAGTTTGGGCCTCTATGGCTACACCTTC.